These T cell receptor beta chains were read from a single sample in a study of blood T cell repertoires in COVID-19. Profiled with immunoSEQ multiplex PCR; TCRdb holds only in-frame clones, not every one. The sample contains around 450,000 clones, around 89% of which appear only once. The sample comprised peripheral blood. Receptors originate from a woman younger than 45 with acute or convalescent COVID-19. Both conserved end residues are part of each CDR3. The order of the fields is clone size, J gene, V gene, D gene, CDR3 protein, CDR3 DNA. A D gene is named only where the DNA matches it firmly. Size tells how often a clone was seen (once, few, many) or the class of an expanded clone, and some rows leave it out.

abundance: NA
j_gene: TRBJ1-5
v_gene: TRBV30
d_gene: NA
CDR3aa: CAWDDSSNQPQHF
CDR3nt: TGTGCCTGGGATGACAGCTCTAATCAGCCCCAGCATTTT

abundance: NA
j_gene: TRBJ1-5
v_gene: TRBV10-3
d_gene: NA
CDR3aa: CAISGQDQPQHF
CDR3nt: TGTGCCATCAGTGGGCAGGATCAGCCCCAGCATTTT

abundance: once
j_gene: TRBJ1-5
v_gene: TRBV28
d_gene: TRBD1
CDR3aa: CASSFRTGGGRPQHF
CDR3nt: TGTGCCAGCAGTTTCCGAACAGGGGGCGGTCGGCCCCAGCATTTT

abundance: NA
j_gene: TRBJ1-2
v_gene: TRBV5-1
d_gene: NA
CDR3aa: CASSLQGDYGYTF
CDR3nt: TGCGCCAGCAGCTTACAAGGGGACTATGGCTACACCTTC

abundance: NA
j_gene: TRBJ1-4
v_gene: TRBV27
d_gene: NA
CDR3aa: CASSLLGGGEKLFF
CDR3nt: TGTGCCAGCAGTTTACTGGGGGGAGGTGAAAAACTGTTTTTT

abundance: NA
j_gene: TRBJ1-2
v_gene: TRBV7-3
d_gene: NA
CDR3aa: CASSLTGGSHGYTF
CDR3nt: TGTGCCAGCAGCTTAACAGGGGGATCTCATGGCTACACCTTC

abundance: NA
j_gene: TRBJ2-1
v_gene: TRBV7-9
d_gene: NA
CDR3aa: CASAKARDEQFF
CDR3nt: TGTGCCAGCGCCAAAGCGCGCGATGAGCAGTTCTTC

abundance: NA
j_gene: TRBJ2-2
v_gene: TRBV6-5
d_gene: NA
CDR3aa: CASEEKNTGELFF
CDR3nt: TGTGCCAGCGAGGAAAAGAACACCGGGGAGCTGTTTTTT

abundance: NA
j_gene: TRBJ2-7
v_gene: TRBV4-1
d_gene: TRBD1
CDR3aa: CASSPRTGGSYEQYF
CDR3nt: TGCGCCAGCAGCCCGCGGACAGGAGGCTCCTACGAGCAGTACTTC

abundance: NA
j_gene: TRBJ2-7
v_gene: TRBV30
d_gene: NA
CDR3aa: CAYGRVGEQYF
CDR3nt: TGTGCCTACGGCAGGGTCGGGGAGCAGTACTTC

abundance: NA
j_gene: TRBJ2-2
v_gene: TRBV2
d_gene: TRBD1
CDR3aa: CASIRTGSGELFF
CDR3nt: TGTGCCAGCATACGGACAGGGTCCGGGGAGCTGTTTTTT

abundance: NA
j_gene: TRBJ2-1
v_gene: TRBV19
d_gene: TRBD1
CDR3aa: CASSLRTGINEQFF
CDR3nt: TGTGCCAGTAGTTTGAGGACAGGGATAAATGAGCAGTTCTTC